Following are 16 T cell receptor beta chains from one sample sequenced in a study of OX40 agonist ivuxolimab in advanced cancers. Library construction relied on the immunoSEQ multiplex PCR assay. As stored in TCRdb, this immuneACCESS dataset retains in-frame rearrangements with V and J assigned. A fraction of the clones does not appear; measured against another copy, unresolved V genes explain less than half of the discrepancy, and the remainder lacks a known reason. The table for this sample lists around 25,000 clones; 83% of them were counted only once. Of the sample, about 8% is held by the ten largest clones. The sample consisted of CD4+ or CD8+ T cells sorted from blood, taken in a trial of the OX40 agonist ivuxolimab. The receptor set was obtained from an adult with an advanced solid tumor such as melanoma, head and neck, liver or kidney cancer.

This clone was seen only once. The junction does not match germline at one end; this may be a read error. J is TRBJ2-1 and V is TRBV7-7; tentatively, D is TRBD1 (5 bases). The CDR3 loop spans 15 amino acids. Looked up from germline, CDR1 is SSHAT and CDR2 is FNYEAQ (reference sequence). DNA for the CDR3: TGTGCCAGCAGCTTAGTCCAGGGCCCCTACAGTGAGCAGTTCTTC. Protein: CASSLVQGPYSEQFF.

The chain combines TRBV15 with TRBJ2-1, with D possibly TRBD2 on 5 matching bases. Germline assignment: CDR1 LNHNV and CDR2 YYDKDF (reference sequence). This CDR3 comprises 15 residues. V was shortened by 5 bases and J by 2 bases, with 13 bases between the two germline ends. The CDR3 nucleotides read TGTGCCACCAGCCAAAGAGGGCGTCCCTACAATGAGCAGTTCTTC. It encodes CATSQRGRPYNEQFF.

V gene TRBV27 combines with J gene TRBJ2-3; 12 bases map to TRBD2. V lost 5 bases to trimming and J lost 2 bases; unmatched junction nucleotides: 8. CDR1 MNHEY and CDR2 SMNVEV come from the germline V gene (reference sequence). CDR3 length: 17 amino acids. CDR3 nucleotide sequence: TGTGCCAGCAGTATCGTCCCTAGCGGGGGGGTCACAGATACGCAGTATTTT. Protein product: CASSIVPSGGVTDTQYF.

The chain uses TRBV27 and TRBJ2-5; the D call may be TRBD1 or TRBD2 (5 bases each). This CDR3 contains 13 residues. Germline CDR1 reads MNHEY; CDR2 reads SMNVEV (reference sequence). The germline V and J ends were trimmed by 2 bases and 6 bases, with 10 bases remaining between them. The CDR3 region has the DNA TGTGCCAGCAGTTTAGGGGGATCGAAGACCCAGTACTTC. The encoded protein is CASSLGGSKTQYF.

V is TRBV4-2 and J is TRBJ2-3; 7 nucleotides agree with TRBD2. Germline values: CDR1 LGHNA, CDR2 YNFKEQ. The CDR3 consists of 14 residues. V trimming: 3 bases; J trimming: 1 base; junction bases outside the gene matches: 1. The CDR3, as DNA: TGTGCCAGCAGCCAGGGGGGGGGCACAGATACGCAGTATTTT. It is translated as CASSQGGGTDTQYF.

This clone was counted between two and nine times. The chain uses TRBV9 and TRBJ1-5, with TRBD1 as a possible D gene (5 bases). Germline assignment: CDR1 SGDLS and CDR2 YYNGEE. The V gene lost 2 bases and the J gene lost 8 bases, with 17 bases spanning the gap. This CDR3 has 15 amino acids. DNA for the CDR3: TGTGCCAGCAGCGTGAGCGGGACCCCCAGGGAGCCCCAGCATTTT. Residues: CASSVSGTPREPQHF.

V gene TRBV27 combines with J gene TRBJ1-5; perhaps TRBD1 as D (5 bases). This CDR3 comprises 13 residues. In germline, CDR1 is MNHEY, CDR2 SMNVEV (reference sequence). V lost 6 bases and J 4 bases, leaving 10 bases between the germline ends. Here the CDR3 DNA reads TGTGCCAGCAGACCGGAGGGGAATCAGCCCCAGCATTTT. Amino acids: CASRPEGNQPQHF.

J is TRBJ2-2 and V is TRBV6-5; the D gene is possibly TRBD1 (6 bases). Germline V CDR1 and CDR2: MNHEY, SVGAGI. The CDR3 is 14 residues long. Trimming took 8 bases from V and 0 from J, leaving 10 bases between them. The CDR3 DNA reads TGTGCCAGCGGTACAGGGTCGAACACCGGGGAGCTGTTTTTT. Protein product: CASGTGSNTGELFF.

This clone was seen once. J is TRBJ2-3 and V is TRBV7-9; possible D gene TRBD1, 5 bases. Germline CDR1 is SEHNR and CDR2 is FQNEAQ (reference sequence). The CDR3 loop spans 14 amino acids. V was cut by 3 bases and J by 1 base, with 8 bases left in between. CDR3 in DNA: TGTGCCAGCAGCTTGGTCAGGGGCACAGATACGCAGTATTTT. Translation gives CASSLVRGTDTQYF.

This sequence joins TRBV7-6 and TRBJ2-3; D is unresolved. Trimming cost V 3 bases and J 2 bases, with 12 bases left between them. CDR3 length: 15 amino acids. From germline, CDR1 is SGHVS and CDR2 FNYEAQ. The CDR3 DNA reads as TGTGCCAGCAGCTTTCTCGGCAGAGACACAGATACGCAGTATTTT. As protein: CASSFLGRDTDTQYF.

This clone was observed once. The gene calls are TRBV9 and TRBJ2-1, with 7 bases fitting TRBD1. This CDR3 region has 13 residues. Germline loops: CDR1 SGDLS, CDR2 YYNGEE. J gave up 6 bases and V 2 bases, and 2 bases lay outside the gene matches. The CDR3 nucleotides are TGTGCCAGCAGCGTGGGACAGAGCAATGAGCAGTTCTTC. Translation gives CASSVGQSNEQFF.

V usage is TRBV6-4 and J usage is TRBJ2-7; D not certain. CDR3 length: 11 amino acids. V gave up 9 bases and J gave up 2 bases, with 8 bases separating them. Germline CDR1 reads MRHNA; CDR2 reads SNTAGT. CDR3 coding DNA: TGTGCCAGTCCGATGACCTACGAGCAGTACTTC. As protein: CASPMTYEQYF.

The table lists this clone with a few counts. V usage is TRBV29-1 and J usage is TRBJ1-2; 7 bases are a match to TRBD1. Germline V gene data show CDR1 as SQVTM and CDR2 as ANQGSEA. The CDR3 length is 14 residues. The V gene end was trimmed by 3 bases and the J gene end by 7 bases; junction bases not matched to a gene: 11. The CDR3 sequence is CSVEGEGARSGYTF. The CDR3 coding sequence is TGCAGCGTTGAGGGGGAGGGGGCTCGGTCTGGCTACACCTTC.

Regarding this clone: The same CDR3 arises from other DNA sequences in this sample as well. The V and J genes are TRBV5-6 and TRBJ1-3; D gene ambiguous. The length of the CDR3 is 14 residues. Germline CDR1 reads SGHDT; CDR2 reads YYEEEE. V was shortened by 0 bases and J by 0 bases, with 4 bases between the two germline ends. The DNA for the CDR3 is TGTGCCAGCAGCTTGGGGAACTCTGGAAACACCATATATTTT. Residues: CASSLGNSGNTIYF.

This chain joins TRBV7-2 and TRBJ2-1; TRBD2 agrees at 8 bases. V trimming: 5 bases; J trimming: 3 bases; junction bases outside the gene matches: 3. Looked up from germline, CDR1 is SGHTA and CDR2 is FQGNSA. The CDR3 sequence is 14 residues long. The chain's CDR3 is CASSLGGDYNEQFF. The CDR3 DNA is TGTGCCAGCAGCCTCGGGGGGGACTACAATGAGCAGTTCTTC.

J is TRBJ2-3 and V is TRBV11-2, with 13 bases matching TRBD2. V was pared by 6 bases and J by 6 bases, with 6 bases of the junction left unmatched. Germline V gene sequence: CDR1 SGHAT, CDR2 FQNNGV. This CDR3 is 15 amino acids long. In DNA form, the CDR3 reads TGTGCCAGCAGGGGGACTAGCGGGGAATCGGATACGCAGTATTTT. Amino acids: CASRGTSGESDTQYF. The full variable domain, in which reference TRBV11-2 and TRBJ2-3 provide the parts outside the CDR3, is EAGVAQSPRYKIIEKRQSVAFWCNPISGHATLYWYQQILGQGPKLLIQFQNNGVVDDSQLPKDRFSAERLKGVDSTLKIQPAKLEDSAVYLCASRGTSGESDTQYFGPGTRLTVL.